These 16 T cell receptor beta chains came from one sample sequenced in a study of shared clonotypes between healthy human individuals. TCRdb keeps only in-frame clones here, not all; method: immunoSEQ multiplex PCR. The repertoire consists of about 320,000 clones, with around 86% occurring once and the leading ten covering about a sixth. Sample: memory CD8+ T cells sorted from blood. The subset here: CD45RO+ cells pooled with CCR7-negative TemRA cells. The receptors here all came from a young man in good health.

V and J are TRBV27 and TRBJ2-2; D is unclear. Germline CDR1 MNHEY, CDR2 SMNVEV (reference sequence). The CDR3 length is 15 residues. V was trimmed by 2 bases and J by 6 bases, leaving 13 bases between them. The CDR3 spells CASSLEASGAGELFF. The CDR3 region has the DNA TGTGCCAGCAGTTTAGAAGCGTCTGGGGCCGGGGAGCTGTTTTTT.

The chain joins TRBV6-6 to TRBJ2-7, with 12 bases matching TRBD2. With 5 bases clipped from V and 7 bases from J, the junction kept 9 bases outside the gene matches. Germline V gene sequence: CDR1 MNHNY, CDR2 SVGAGI (reference sequence). The CDR3 runs 15 residues. The CDR3 sequence is CASSDLTSGSWEQYF. The CDR3 bases are TGTGCCAGCAGTGATCTGACTAGCGGGAGTTGGGAGCAGTACTTC.

Here the CDR3 DNA reads TGTGCCAGCAGCCCCCGGACTAGCGGGGGAACTCGTTGGGACGAGCAGTTCTTC. Translated, it gives CASSPRTSGGTRWDEQFF. The gene calls are TRBV7-9 and TRBJ2-1; 13 bases are shared with TRBD2. The CDR3 is 18 residues long. Germline assignment: CDR1 SEHNR and CDR2 FQNEAQ (reference sequence). V lost 5 bases to trimming and J lost 10 bases; unmatched junction nucleotides: 17.

The chain recombines TRBV7-8 with TRBJ1-6, with unresolved D. V lost 5 bases and J lost 7, with 15 bases in between. Germline V gene data show CDR1 as SGHVS and CDR2 as FQNEAQ. The CDR3 covers 15 residues. The CDR3 sequence is CASSADNGSNSPLHF. CDR3 DNA: TGTGCCAGCAGCGCTGACAACGGGTCAAATTCACCCCTCCACTTT.

The sample holds one count of this clone. The chain couples TRBV5-6 to TRBJ2-7, with D perhaps TRBD1 (5 bases). The V gene lost 2 bases and the J gene lost 1 base, with 13 bases spanning the gap. Germline lookup yields CDR1 SGHDT and CDR2 YYEEEE. The CDR3 consists of 15 residues. In DNA, the CDR3 is TGTGCCAGCAGCTTTAGTACAGGCCAATCCTACGAGCAGTACTTC. It translates to CASSFSTGQSYEQYF.

This clone showed up just once. The chain employs TRBV4-1 and TRBJ1-1; D unresolved. V was shortened by 1 base and J by 0 bases, with 9 bases between the two germline ends. The CDR3 extends over 15 amino acids. Germline CDR1 is MGHRA and CDR2 is YSYEKL. The CDR3 DNA reads TGCGCCAGCAGCCAAGTAGCGACCATGAACACTGAAGCTTTCTTT. As protein: CASSQVATMNTEAFF.

The chain is built from TRBV4-1 and TRBJ2-1; TRBD2 matches 11 bases. Germline values: CDR1 MGHRA, CDR2 YSYEKL. CDR3 length: 18 residues. Trimming removed 0 bases from V and 5 bases from J; junction bases left unmatched: 9. CDR3 coding DNA: TGCGCCAGCAGCCAAGATTACCGAACTAGCGGGAGAGACAATGAGCAGTTCTTC. This gives the protein CASSQDYRTSGRDNEQFF.

The J gene is TRBJ2-3, the V gene TRBV11-2; D remains unclear. CDR1 and CDR2 from the germline V gene are SGHAT and FQNNGV. The CDR3 sequence is 12 residues long. Deletions cut 3 bases from V and 4 bases from J, with 5 bases between. The CDR3 DNA is TGTGCCAGCAGCTTGGGGTCAGATACGCAGTATTTT. This gives the protein CASSLGSDTQYF.

CDR3 bases: TGCAGCGTTGAGGGAAACCAAGAGACCCAGTACTTC. Translated: CSVEGNQETQYF. The gene calls are TRBV29-1 and TRBJ2-5; D unclear. Per the germline V gene, CDR1 is SQVTM and CDR2 is ANQGSEA. The length of the CDR3 is 12 residues. V lost 3 bases to trimming and J lost 0 bases, with 5 bases between them.

This clone was observed a single time. This chain uses TRBV5-1 with TRBJ2-7; the match to TRBD1 covers 9 bases. J was trimmed by 6 bases and V by 5 bases; bases with no gene match: 9. The CDR3 has 14 residues. Looked up from germline, CDR1 is SGHRS and CDR2 is YFSETQ. CDR3 sequence (DNA): TGCGCCAGCAGAAAGGGGACAGGGTGGCCCGAGCAGTACTTC. Translating it yields CASRKGTGWPEQYF.

The genes are TRBV5-6 and TRBJ1-2, with a possible D match to TRBD1 (6 bases). Germline V gives CDR1 SGHDT, CDR2 YYEEEE. The CDR3 is made up of 15 amino acids. V shed 2 bases and J shed 4 bases, with 15 bases lying between them. CDR3 loop: CASSLVRGASYGYTF. The CDR3 DNA is TGTGCCAGCAGCTTAGTACGGGGGGCGAGCTATGGCTACACCTTC.

Only one count was recorded for this clone. This rearrangement joins TRBV27 to TRBJ2-7; the D is unclear. Germline-derived CDR1 and CDR2 are MNHEY and SMNVEV (reference sequence). Trimming removed 5 bases from V and 5 bases from J, with 10 bases in between. CDR3 length: 12 amino acids. CDR3 sequence (DNA): TGTGCCAGCAGTGCCCTGGGCGACGAGCAGTACTTC. Amino acid sequence: CASSALGDEQYF.

The genes are TRBV27 and TRBJ1-1; no reliable D call. The CDR3 length is 14 residues. The germline V gene has CDR1 MNHEY and CDR2 SMNVEV (reference sequence). V lost 6 bases and J lost 6, with 17 bases in between. CDR3 coding DNA: TGTGCCAGCAGCCCCCATACGGGGTTTTCTGAAGCTTTCTTT. Translating gives CASSPHTGFSEAFF.

V usage is TRBV5-4 and J usage is TRBJ2-7; 8 bases match TRBD1. This CDR3 region has 15 residues. Germline trimming cut 3 bases from V and 2 bases from J; bases unmatched to any gene: 7. CDR1 is SGHNT, CDR2 YYREEE, per germline (reference sequence). CDR3 DNA: TGTGCCAGCAGCTCTAAAACAGGGGGTACCTACGAGCAGTACTTC. The encoded protein is CASSSKTGGTYEQYF.

The chain is built from TRBV19 and TRBJ2-7, with D unclear. CDR1 is LNHDA and CDR2 is SQIVND in the germline V gene (reference sequence). The CDR3 sequence is 15 residues long. V lost 4 bases and J lost 0, with 13 bases in between. CDR3 amino acids: CASSKEAISSYEQYF. CDR3 nucleotide sequence: TGTGCCAGTAGTAAAGAGGCGATAAGCTCCTACGAGCAGTACTTC.

The rearrangement uses TRBV5-6 and TRBJ2-7; the D gene is possibly TRBD1 (6 bases). CDR1 SGHDT and CDR2 YYEEEE come from the germline V gene. Between the trimmed V and J ends, which lost 0 bases and 6 bases, there was a span of 16 bases. The length of the CDR3 is 15 residues. Here the CDR3 reads CASSLVGQWNSEQYF. The CDR3 DNA sequence: TGTGCCAGCAGCTTGGTAGGACAGTGGAATTCCGAGCAGTACTTC.